This TCR beta chain was documented in a study of CD8 T cells in Susac syndrome. In blood CD8+ and CD4+ T cells, TCR beta underwent sequencing. The patients serving as multiple sclerosis controls were treatment-naive. They had stable or active relapsing-remitting disease and fulfilled revised McDonald criteria. CD8+ and CD4+ T cells were negatively isolated; TEMRA cells were FACS-enriched. A quantity of roughly 0.5 to 1 ug RNA underwent reverse transcription using random hexamers. The TCR beta CDR3 was amplified by immunoSEQ multiplex PCR across 54 Vbeta, 13 Jbeta. TCRdb re-called the immunoSEQ multiplex PCR reads through MiXCR, storing one row per CDR3 protein. This sample yields roughly 200,000 distinct CDR3 sequences, of which about 95% are seen a single time; approximately 0.08% belongs to the top ten. Germline CDR1 and CDR2: DFQATT and SNEGSKA (reference sequence). Trimming removed 1 base from V and 8 bases from J; junction bases left unmatched: 6. The CDR3 is 15 amino acids.

The material sequenced was CD4+ T cells from PBMCs. The sequence was collected from a human donor with multiple sclerosis. This chain joins TRBV20-1 and TRBJ1-6; 9 bases fit TRBD1. CDR3 DNA: TGCAGTGCTAGAGTCCCGGGACAGGGCGATTCACCCCTCCACTTT. It specifies CSARVPGQGDSPLHF.